One sample yielded the 25 T cell receptor beta chains listed below, sequenced in a study of blood T cells in healthy people across ages. It was with a sample-barcoded 5' primer and a J-beta primer mix that a second PCR of about 6 to 12 cycles was run. TCRdb reanalysed the 5' RACE reads using MiXCR and keeps one entry per CDR3 protein. Of approximately 2,000,000 distinct CDR3 sequences listed, about two fifths are singletons. The specimen was blood. The receptors come from a human donor in good health.

This clonotype was seen a handful of times. The J gene is TRBJ2-1, the V gene TRBV7-2; TRBD2 matches at 9 bases. V shed 3 bases and J 9 bases; nucleotides not matched to a gene: 12. CDR1 SGHTA and CDR2 FQGNSA come from the germline V gene. This CDR3 spans 16 amino acids. CDR3 nucleotides: TGTGCCAGCAGCTTTTTAGGCGGGGGGGCAATGGGTGAGCAGTTCTTC. Translated: CASSFLGGGAMGEQFF.

This clonotype was found many times. This rearrangement joins TRBV10-3 to TRBJ2-7; D is uncertain. The CDR3 is 14 residues long. V lost 0 bases to trimming and J lost 0 bases, with 6 bases between them. The germline V gene has CDR1 ENHRY and CDR2 SYGVKD. The DNA for the CDR3 is TGTGCCATCAGTGAGTCAAGAAGCTCCTACGAGCAGTACTTC. Translation gives CAISESRSSYEQYF.

This clonotype was found many times. The rearrangement uses TRBV12-3 or TRBV12-4 and TRBJ2-5; 7 bases align to TRBD2. The V and J ends lost 6 bases and 4 bases, in that order; junction bases with no gene match: 5. The CDR3 covers 13 residues. This CDR3 reads CASSFLAAETQYF. In DNA form, the CDR3 reads TGTGCCAGCAGCTTCCTAGCGGCAGAGACCCAGTACTTC.

This clonotype was detected only a few times. CDR3 sequence (DNA): TGTGCCAGCAGGCATCCGGGACAGAGCTACGAGCAGTACTTC. This sequence encodes CASRHPGQSYEQYF. The rearrangement links TRBV5-5 to TRBJ2-7; TRBD1 aligns across 7 bases. The trim removed 5 bases at V and 3 bases at J, leaving 8 bases unmatched. Germline V CDR1 and CDR2: SGHKS, YYEKEE (reference sequence). The CDR3 covers 14 residues.

The sample holds a few counts of this clonotype. The rearrangement joins TRBV7-2 to TRBJ2-5; 14 nucleotides align to TRBD2. Germline CDR1 reads SGHTA; CDR2 reads FQGNSA. This CDR3 is built from 16 residues. J was trimmed by 0 bases and V by 5 bases; bases with no gene match: 2. The CDR3 loop is CASSRTSGGYQETQYF. For the CDR3, the DNA is TGTGCCAGCAGCAGGACTAGCGGGGGGTACCAAGAGACCCAGTACTTC.

This clonotype was seen a few times. This sequence joins TRBV29-1 and TRBJ2-7; D tentatively fits TRBD1 or TRBD2 (6 bases each). Germline V gene data show CDR1 as SQVTM and CDR2 as ANQGSEA. Trimming stripped 6 bases from V and 1 base from J, with 13 bases between. The CDR3 contains 13 residues. In DNA, the CDR3 is TGCAGCGTGAGGGGGGCAGAGTCCTACGAGCAGTACTTC. Protein: CSVRGAESYEQYF.

Notes on this clonotype: A clone one base away is much larger, so this may be a read error. The chain employs TRBV4-1 and TRBJ2-1; D gene ambiguous. The CDR3 consists of 14 residues. Looked up from germline, CDR1 is MGHRA and CDR2 is YSYEKL. The CDR3: CASSQPTTVNELFF. DNA for the CDR3: TGCGCCAGCAGCCAACCAACGACGGTCAATGAGCTGTTCTTC.

The chain carries TRBV29-1 and TRBJ2-1; D unclear. Deletions cut 6 bases from V and 9 bases from J, with 15 bases between. The CDR3 is 12 amino acids. Per germline, CDR1 SQVTM and CDR2 ANQGSEA. In DNA, the CDR3 is TGCAGCGTGTACCGTATTTGGGGTGAGCAGTTCTTC. The encoded protein is CSVYRIWGEQFF.

The genes are TRBV6-5 and TRBJ1-1, with 8 positions matching TRBD1. Trimming cost V 5 bases and J 4 bases; bases outside gene matches: 6. The CDR3 totals 14 residues. Germline CDR1 is MNHEY and CDR2 is SVGAGI. CDR3 sequence (DNA): TGTGCCAGCAGTACGACAGGGGAGGGCACTGAAGCTTTCTTT. It is translated as CASSTTGEGTEAFF.

This clonotype was picked up one time. V is TRBV14 and J is TRBJ1-2; the D gene is possibly TRBD1 (5 bases). Trimming cost V 0 bases and J 6 bases, with 20 bases left between them. From germline, CDR1 is SGHDN and CDR2 FVKESK. The CDR3 spans 17 residues. The CDR3 sequence is CASSQEGVWIGANGYTF. CDR3 nucleotide sequence: TGTGCCAGCAGCCAAGAAGGAGTTTGGATAGGGGCAAATGGCTACACCTTC.

The chain is built from TRBV7-9 and TRBJ1-6, with TRBD1 matching 8 bases. Germline V gene data show CDR1 as SEHNR and CDR2 as FQNEAQ (reference sequence). J lost 3 bases, V lost 5 bases, and 12 bases had no gene match. This CDR3 is 18 amino acids long. CDR3 amino acids: CASSRSGQGRGYNSPLHF. DNA of the CDR3: TGTGCCAGCAGCCGTAGTGGACAGGGTAGGGGCTATAATTCACCCCTCCACTTT.

This clonotype showed up many times. The CDR3 loop is CASSDGWGYEQYF. CDR3 bases: TGTGCCAGCAGCGATGGGTGGGGATACGAGCAGTACTTC. The rearrangement links TRBV25-1 to TRBJ2-7; D not resolved. CDR1 is MGHDK, CDR2 SYGVNS, per germline. This CDR3 contains 13 residues. Trimming stripped 6 bases from V and 4 bases from J, with 13 bases between.

This clonotype was detected a few times. This chain joins TRBV29-1 and TRBJ2-2; a possible D gene is TRBD2 (6 bases). CDR1 and CDR2 (germline): SQVTM, ANQGSEA. V gave up 1 base and J gave up 6 bases, with 12 bases separating them. The length of the CDR3 is 14 residues. DNA for the CDR3: TGCAGCGTTGAAGCCCTATCGGGGGCCGGGGAGCTGTTTTTT. This encodes CSVEALSGAGELFF.

The chain has TRBV20-1 and TRBJ1-5, with a possible D match to TRBD1 (5 bases). Trimming pared 1 base from V and 2 bases from J, leaving 18 bases between. The germline gives CDR1 DFQATT, CDR2 SNEGSKA (reference sequence). This CDR3 contains 17 residues. CDR3 in amino acids: CSARGGYRSDGNQPQHF. The CDR3 coding sequence is TGCAGTGCTAGAGGGGGGTATCGATCGGATGGCAATCAGCCCCAGCATTTT.

V is TRBV4-1 and J is TRBJ2-7; D is possibly TRBD1 or TRBD2 (5 bases each). The V and J ends lost 0 bases and 3 bases respectively, with 15 bases between them. The CDR3 length is 16 residues. CDR1 and CDR2 (germline): MGHRA, YSYEKL. The CDR3 reads CASSQEVRGPFYEQYF. In nucleotides, the CDR3 is TGCGCCAGCAGCCAAGAAGTGAGGGGACCCTTCTACGAGCAGTACTTC.

About this clonotype: An end of the junction does not agree with germline; a read error may underlie this. V gene TRBV12-3 or TRBV12-4 combines with J gene TRBJ2-6; D uncertain. The CDR3 is 13 residues long. CDR3 amino acids: CAIVSSGANVLTF. CDR3 DNA sequence: TGCGCCATCGTTTCCTCTGGGGCCAACGTCCTGACTTTC.

This clonotype came up a few times. This sequence joins TRBV2 and TRBJ2-3; TRBD2 is a possible D gene (6 bases). The CDR3 consists of 15 residues. V was cut by 5 bases and J by 5 bases, with 17 bases left in between. From germline, CDR1 is SNHLY and CDR2 FYNNEI. CDR3 loop: CASSPEGQGGDTQYF. CDR3 nucleotide sequence: TGTGCCAGCAGTCCCGAAGGTCAGGGAGGAGATACGCAGTATTTT.

This sequence joins TRBV12-3 or TRBV12-4 and TRBJ2-5, with D possibly TRBD1 on 6 matching bases. The CDR3 runs to 15 residues. V lost 7 bases, J lost 1 base, and 16 bases lay in between. Here the CDR3 reads CASTRNSDSQETQYF. CDR3 DNA sequence: TGTGCCAGCACCAGAAACTCGGACAGCCAAGAGACCCAGTACTTC.

This chain joins TRBV6-5 and TRBJ2-1; 7 bases agree with TRBD1. The CDR3 consists of 15 residues. V lost 6 bases, J lost 7 bases, and 12 bases stayed unmatched. Germline-derived CDR1 and CDR2 are MNHEY and SVGAGI. CDR3 in amino acids: CASRPRQGTQNEQFF. DNA for the CDR3: TGTGCCAGCAGACCTCGACAGGGAACACAGAATGAGCAGTTCTTC.

The table lists this clonotype with many counts. The chain has TRBV11-1 and TRBJ2-7; no firm D call. V shed 4 bases and J shed 3 bases, with 7 bases lying between them. From germline, CDR1 is SGHAT and CDR2 FQDESV (reference sequence). The CDR3 length is 12 residues. CDR3 amino acids: CASSSPYYEQYF. The CDR3, as DNA: TGTGCCAGCAGCTCCCCCTACTACGAGCAGTACTTC.

V gene TRBV20-1 combines with J gene TRBJ2-5; the D gene is possibly TRBD1 (5 bases). The CDR3 is 16 residues long. V was shortened by 0 bases and J by 2 bases, with 16 bases between the two germline ends. Germline V lookup: CDR1 DFQATT, CDR2 SNEGSKA (reference sequence). The CDR3 coding sequence is TGCAGTGCTAGAGATTTCCGTGACAGCCCTCAAGAGACCCAGTACTTC. This codes for CSARDFRDSPQETQYF.

This clonotype turned up a few times. The CDR3 coding sequence is TGCGCCAGCAGCGACGGGACGGCTTCTGGGGCCAACGTCCTGACTTTC. This codes for CASSDGTASGANVLTF. The V call is TRBV5-1, the J call TRBJ2-6; TRBD1 or TRBD2 may be the D gene (5 bases each). The V end lost 4 bases, the J end lost 1 base, and 12 bases lay between the germline ends. The CDR3 extends over 16 amino acids. Germline CDR1 is SGHRS and CDR2 is YFSETQ.

The gene calls are TRBV7-2 and TRBJ2-3; 9 bases are shared with TRBD2. The germline V gene encodes CDR1 SGHTA and CDR2 FQGNSA. The CDR3 is 15 amino acids. With V trimmed by 2 bases and J by 7 bases, 7 bases remained unmatched. Here the CDR3 reads CASSLLSGGLNTQYF. The CDR3 DNA reads TGTGCCAGCAGCTTACTCAGCGGGGGGTTAAATACGCAGTATTTT.

This clonotype has a handful of counts. The chain is built from TRBV27 and TRBJ2-7; D gene uncertain. Trimming cost V 6 bases and J 2 bases, with 17 bases left between them. The germline gives CDR1 MNHEY, CDR2 SMNVEV (reference sequence). The CDR3 extends over 15 amino acids. The CDR3 bases are TGTGCCAGCAGCCTCTCAGTGACGGCGACCTACGAGCAGTACTTC. As protein: CASSLSVTATYEQYF.

Of note for this clonotype: A much larger clone sits a single nucleotide away, making a read error possible. This chain uses TRBV5-1 with TRBJ2-1; TRBD1 might be the D (5 bases). Germline CDR1 SGHRS, CDR2 YFSETQ. The CDR3 totals 12 residues. The CDR3 coding sequence is TGCGCCAGCAGGGACACCTACGATGAGCAGTTCTTC. Protein product: CASRDTYDEQFF.